One and the same sample provided the 5 T cell receptor beta chains below, sequenced in a study of CD8 T cells in Susac syndrome. Random hexamers were used to reverse transcribe an amount of roughly 0.45 to 1 ug RNA. MiXCR, run by TCRdb on the immunoSEQ multiplex PCR reads, gives a single entry per CDR3 protein. The sample carries more than 200,000 distinct CDR3 sequences, roughly 95% recorded once. Material for sequencing was CD4+ T cells from PBMCs. The receptors were gathered from a human donor with multiple sclerosis.

CDR3 amino acids: CASSYQPQHF. Written as DNA, the CDR3 is TGTGCCAGTAGTTATCAGCCCCAGCATTTT. The chain combines TRBV19 with TRBJ1-5; D unclear. Germline V gene sequence: CDR1 LNHDA, CDR2 SQIVND (reference sequence). The V end was cut by 5 bases, the J end by 5 bases, with 1 base between. The CDR3 totals 10 residues.

In this sample, this clonotype turned up once. This chain joins TRBV20-1 and TRBJ2-2; TRBD1 matches 8 bases. Losses at the gene ends were 3 bases for V and 3 bases for J; bases not matched to a gene: 6. CDR1 DFQATT and CDR2 SNEGSKA come from the germline V gene (reference sequence). The CDR3 length is 15 residues. The CDR3 nucleotides read TGCAGTGCTAGGAGGACAGGGACGGACACCGGGGAGCTGTTTTTT. As protein: CSARRTGTDTGELFF.

This chain uses TRBV5-1 with TRBJ2-4; a possible D gene is TRBD2 (6 bases). This CDR3 has 12 residues. Germline V CDR1 and CDR2: SGHRS, YFSETQ. Trimming took off 0 bases at V and 8 bases at J, with 6 bases between the two ends. CDR3 in DNA: TGCGCCAGCAGCTTGGGCGGGGACATTCAGTACTTC. Protein sequence: CASSLGGDIQYF.

This clonotype was seen only a few times. The DNA for the CDR3 is TGTGCCAGCAGCGGCGTCGGGGAGCTGTTTTTT. Translation gives CASSGVGELFF. The gene calls are TRBV9 and TRBJ2-2; D gene uncertain. V gave up 3 bases and J gave up 7 bases, with 4 bases separating them. The CDR3 has 11 residues. Germline CDR1 SGDLS, CDR2 YYNGEE.

This rearrangement joins TRBV12-3 or TRBV12-4 to TRBJ1-5, with D possibly being TRBD1 (5 bases). This CDR3 is 11 amino acids long. V dropped 5 bases and J dropped 6 bases, with 5 bases sitting between them. CDR3 sequence: CASSQGQPQHF. CDR3 sequence (DNA): TGTGCCAGCAGTCAGGGTCAGCCCCAGCATTTT.